This TCR beta chain was sequenced during a study of blood T cell repertoires in COVID-19. The germline V gene has CDR1 KGHSH and CDR2 LQKENI. V shed 5 bases, J shed 4 bases, and the junction held 3 bases outside the gene matches. The CDR3 sequence is 14 residues long. Under the authors' procedure: Estimation of nucleated cell counts was performed using reference gene primer amplification. Sequencing used immunoSEQ multiplex PCR; TCRdb keeps in-frame clones, though not all of them. V, J and clone size reflect that table, while D and trimming were determined from the DNA. In the table there are 60,000 to 75,000 clones, roughly 78% of which are singletons.

This sequence originates from a man aged 55 to 70 with active or convalescent COVID-19. Input material: peripheral blood. The rearrangement joins TRBV18 to TRBJ2-2; 8 bases line up with TRBD1. This CDR3 is CASSVTGGTGELFF. The CDR3 coding sequence is TGTGCCAGCTCAGTCACAGGGGGCACCGGGGAGCTGTTTTTT.